This T cell receptor beta chain was documented in a study of type 1 regulatory T cells. Turning to the study itself: T-allo10 is a Tr1-enriched, alloantigen-specific CD4 T cell product made in vitro.

Germline values: CDR1 SEHNR, CDR2 FQNEAQ (reference sequence). This CDR3 is 16 amino acids long. V was shortened by 1 base and J by 7 bases, with 14 bases between the two germline ends. This clonotype has only a few counts. No antigen is known for it. TCRdb re-derived calls from the reads in MiXCR, one entry per CDR3 protein. Among fewer than 75,000 distinct CDR3 sequences listed, around 49% were seen once. Whole-study results and caveats: Type 1 regulatory T cells had a more restricted TCR repertoire than non-type 1 regulatory T cells.

The specimen was cultured non-Tr1 T cells, either the whole culture or a sorted T cell fraction (not recorded which). The gene calls are TRBV7-9 and TRBJ1-6, with D maybe TRBD1 (5 bases). The receptor's source is a human donor in good health. The CDR3 DNA reads as TGTGCCAGCAGCTTAGGGGCAGGGCGGCAGAATTCACCCCTCCACTTT. It translates to CASSLGAGRQNSPLHF.